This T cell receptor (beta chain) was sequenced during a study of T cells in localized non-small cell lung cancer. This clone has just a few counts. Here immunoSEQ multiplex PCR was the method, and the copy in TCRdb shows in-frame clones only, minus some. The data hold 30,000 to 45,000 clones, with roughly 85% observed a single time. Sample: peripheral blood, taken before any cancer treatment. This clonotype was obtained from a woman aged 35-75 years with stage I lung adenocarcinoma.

CDR3 nucleotides: TGTGCCAGCAGAGGGCAGGGAGGCGGGGAGCAGTACTTC. This encodes CASRGQGGGEQYF. The genes are TRBV6-1 and TRBJ2-7; perhaps TRBD2 as D (6 bases). The length of the CDR3 is 13 residues. The germline V and J ends were trimmed by 6 bases and 7 bases, with 16 bases remaining between them. CDR1 and CDR2 from the germline V gene are MNHNS and SASEGT.